The TCR beta chain under discussion was sequenced for a study of T cell responses to AZD1222 COVID-19 vaccine. The length of the CDR3 is 18 residues. Germline CDR1 and CDR2: SGHRS and YFSETQ. V lost 1 base, J lost 0 bases, and 10 bases stayed unmatched. The study, taken as a whole, reports: Following two doses of AZD1222, Spike-specific TCR breadth and depth rose.

Clones were read by immunoSEQ multiplex PCR, and TCRdb kept only the in-frame ones, dropping some. The sample carries some 190,000 clones, around 92% recorded once. Comments on this clone: Its target is unknown.

This specimen consisted of peripheral blood, obtained on day 0 of AZD1222 vaccination. This clonotype was obtained from an adult in good health. The chain recombines TRBV5-1 with TRBJ2-1, with 7 bases aligning to TRBD2. CDR3 in amino acids: CASSLMAAGVSSYNEQFF. The CDR3 bases are TGCGCCAGCAGCTTGATGGCGGCGGGGGTGAGCTCCTACAATGAGCAGTTCTTC.